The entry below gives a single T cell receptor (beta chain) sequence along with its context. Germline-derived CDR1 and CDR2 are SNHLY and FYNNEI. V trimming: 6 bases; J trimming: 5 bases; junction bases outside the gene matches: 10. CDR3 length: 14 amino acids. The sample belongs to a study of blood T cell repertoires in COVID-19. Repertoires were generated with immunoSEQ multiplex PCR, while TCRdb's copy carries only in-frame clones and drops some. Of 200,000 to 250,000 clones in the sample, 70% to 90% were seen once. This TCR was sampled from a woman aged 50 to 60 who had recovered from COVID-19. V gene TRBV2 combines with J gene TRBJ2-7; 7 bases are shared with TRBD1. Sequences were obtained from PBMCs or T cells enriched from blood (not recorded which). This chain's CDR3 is CASSRQGSLDEQYF. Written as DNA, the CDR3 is TGTGCCAGCAGCAGACAGGGCTCTTTGGACGAGCAGTACTTC. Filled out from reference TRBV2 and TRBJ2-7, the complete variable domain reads EPEVTQTPSHQVTQMGQEVILRCVPISNHLYFYWYRQILGQKVEFLVSFYNNEISEKSEIFDDQFSVERPDGSNFTLKIRSTKLEDSAMYFCASSRQGSLDEQYFGPGTRLTVT.